This entry lists 22 T cell receptor beta chains sequenced from one sample in a study of T cell changes during pregnancy in multiple sclerosis. TCRdb's copy holds only in-frame clones and misses some; the assay was immunoSEQ multiplex PCR. The sample lists tens of thousands of clones; around 91% were seen once. Here the sequenced sample was CD4+ T cells from peripheral blood mononuclear cells, taken before pregnancy. The receptors originated from a female donor with multiple sclerosis, enrolled in a pregnancy study.

J is TRBJ2-1 and V is TRBV6-5, with TRBD2 matching over 10 bases. This CDR3 has 16 residues. V gave up 2 bases and J gave up 4 bases; unmatched junction bases: 5. CDR1 is MNHEY, CDR2 SVGAGI, per germline. CDR3 in amino acids: CASSYRTSGTYNEQFF. CDR3 nucleotides: TGTGCCAGCAGTTACCGGACTAGCGGAACATACAATGAGCAGTTCTTC.

The chain has TRBV28 and TRBJ2-1, with D possibly TRBD2 on 6 matching bases. This CDR3 contains 14 residues. With 6 bases removed from V and 9 bases from J, the gap between germline ends came to 18 bases. CDR1 MDHEN and CDR2 SYDVKM come from the germline V gene. CDR3: CASRRDFIRSEQFF. The CDR3 DNA sequence: TGTGCCAGCAGGCGGGATTTTATTAGGAGTGAGCAGTTCTTC.

This clone was detected a few times. The rearrangement links TRBV6-5 to TRBJ2-3; the match to TRBD2 covers 12 bases. After removal of 7 bases from V and 8 bases from J, the junction contained 7 bases not matched to a gene. The germline V gene has CDR1 MNHEY and CDR2 SVGAGI. The CDR3 spans 14 residues. CDR3: CASTRLAGEGTQYF. For the CDR3, the DNA is TGTGCCAGCACCCGACTAGCGGGAGAAGGTACGCAGTATTTT.

CDR3 bases: TGTGCCAGCAGCGATCAAGGGGAAGAGACCCAGTACTTC. Protein product: CASSDQGEETQYF. V is TRBV21-1 and J is TRBJ2-5; no check of the table's D call, TRBD1, against the DNA was made. TRBV21-1 represents a pseudogene. This CDR3 is 13 amino acids long.

The chain links TRBV6-1 to TRBJ1-1, with TRBD1 matching 8 bases. With V trimmed by 5 bases and J by 1 base, 3 bases remained unmatched. The CDR3 loop spans 14 amino acids. Germline values: CDR1 MNHNS, CDR2 SASEGT. Here the CDR3 reads CASSPGGGNTEAFF. The CDR3, as DNA: TGTGCCAGCAGTCCAGGGGGCGGGAACACTGAAGCTTTCTTT.

This chain joins TRBV28 and TRBJ1-2, with D possibly TRBD1 on 6 matching bases. In germline, CDR1 is MDHEN, CDR2 SYDVKM. CDR3 size: 15 residues. V was trimmed by 4 bases and J by 5 bases, leaving 17 bases between them. This CDR3 reads CASSSGTPVEYGYTF. Here the CDR3 DNA reads TGTGCCAGCAGTTCCGGGACACCCGTCGAATATGGCTACACCTTC.

The rearrangement uses TRBV2 and TRBJ2-1; TRBD2 agrees at 11 bases. The CDR3 totals 13 residues. V lost 8 bases to trimming and J lost 9 bases; unmatched junction nucleotides: 6. Germline V CDR1 and CDR2: SNHLY, FYNNEI. The CDR3 protein is CASHGLAGSEQFF. CDR3 DNA: TGTGCCAGCCATGGACTAGCGGGCAGTGAGCAGTTCTTC. The entire variable domain, with the rest obtained from reference TRBV2 and TRBJ2-1, is as follows: EPEVTQTPSHQVTQMGQEVILRCVPISNHLYFYWYRQILGQKVEFLVSFYNNEISEKSEIFDDQFSVERPDGSNFTLKIRSTKLEDSAMYFCASHGLAGSEQFFGPGTRLTVL.

This chain connects TRBV5-1 to TRBJ2-7; 9 bases are shared with TRBD2. The length of the CDR3 is 15 residues. J was trimmed by 5 bases and V by 0 bases; bases with no gene match: 6. Germline CDR1 reads SGHRS; CDR2 reads YFSETQ. In nucleotides, the CDR3 is TGCGCCAGCAGCTTGGTCGCGGGAGGGTTCAACGAGCAGTACTTC. Its protein product is CASSLVAGGFNEQYF.

V and J are TRBV6-1 and TRBJ2-7; 9 positions agree with TRBD1. Per germline, CDR1 MNHNS and CDR2 SASEGT. This CDR3 has 15 residues. Trimming removed 4 bases from V and 4 bases from J; junction bases left unmatched: 8. The CDR3 DNA sequence: TGTGCCAGCAGTGGGCCCGGGACAGGGCAATACGAGCAGTACTTC. The encoded protein is CASSGPGTGQYEQYF.

The genes are TRBV11-3 and TRBJ2-2, with 7 bases identical to TRBD1. CDR3 size: 14 residues. Germline CDR1 reads SGHNT; CDR2 reads YENEEA. V lost 4 bases and J lost 8; bases outside the gene matches: 7. CDR3 amino acids: CASSSPGGSGELFF. In DNA form, the CDR3 reads TGTGCCAGCAGCTCCCCAGGGGGTAGTGGGGAGCTGTTTTTT.

This sequence joins TRBV9 and TRBJ2-7; weak D call: TRBD1 (7 bases). Trimming took off 4 bases at V and 2 bases at J, with 16 bases between the two ends. Germline CDR1 SGDLS, CDR2 YYNGEE. This CDR3 spans 15 amino acids. CDR3 residues: CASSPQGEVPYEQYF. The CDR3 DNA reads as TGTGCCAGCAGCCCCCAGGGGGAGGTCCCCTACGAGCAGTACTTC. The full variable domain, in which reference TRBV9 and TRBJ2-7 provide the parts outside the CDR3, is DSGVTQTPKHLITATGQRVTLRCSPRSGDLSVYWYQQSLDQGLQFLIQYYNGEERAKGNILERFSAQQFPDLHSELNLSSLELGDSALYFCASSPQGEVPYEQYFGPGTRLTVT.

This sequence joins TRBV28 and TRBJ1-1; D is unclear. V lost 7 bases, J lost 4 bases, and 16 bases lay in between. Germline V gene lookup returns CDR1 MDHEN and CDR2 SYDVKM. CDR3 length: 14 residues. CDR3 in DNA: TGTGCCAGCAAGGAGGGATCGGGTGTCACTGAAGCTTTCTTT. This gives the protein CASKEGSGVTEAFF. The full variable domain, in which reference TRBV28 and TRBJ1-1 provide the parts outside the CDR3, is DVKVTQSSRYLVKRTGEKVFLECVQDMDHENMFWYRQDPGLGLRLIYFSYDVKMKEKGDIPEGYSVSREKKERFSLILESASTNQTSMYLCASKEGSGVTEAFFGQGTRLTVV.

The rearrangement links TRBV28 to TRBJ1-5; weak D call: TRBD1 (5 bases). This CDR3 contains 15 residues. V lost 2 bases and J 0 bases, leaving 8 bases between the germline ends. Germline loops: CDR1 MDHEN, CDR2 SYDVKM. The CDR3 DNA sequence: TGTGCCAGCAGTTTAGGGGGGACTAGCAATCAGCCCCAGCATTTT. Its translation is CASSLGGTSNQPQHF.

This rearrangement joins TRBV25-1 to TRBJ1-2; 7 bases align to TRBD1. The CDR3 loop spans 13 amino acids. Germline trimming cut 2 bases from V and 3 bases from J; bases unmatched to any gene: 0. The V gene's germline CDR1 is MGHDK and CDR2 SYGVNS. The CDR3: CASSETGDYGYTF. The DNA of the CDR3 is TGTGCCAGCAGTGAAACAGGGGACTATGGCTACACCTTC.

The rearrangement uses TRBV5-6 and TRBJ1-4; maybe TRBD1 (5 bases). CDR1 and CDR2 (germline): SGHDT, YYEEEE. V lost 4 bases, J lost 8 bases, and 18 bases lay in between. The CDR3 is 15 amino acids. The CDR3 spells CASSPWTRREEKLFF. CDR3 sequence (DNA): TGTGCCAGCAGCCCATGGACAAGGCGGGAGGAAAAACTGTTTTTT.

This clone was found a few times. The CDR3 DNA reads TGTGCCAGTAGTGGGCCGGGACAGCCGAACACCGGGGAGCTGTTTTTT. This encodes CASSGPGQPNTGELFF. This chain uses TRBV19 with TRBJ2-2; 7 bases align to TRBD1. CDR1 LNHDA and CDR2 SQIVND come from the germline V gene (reference sequence). The CDR3 runs to 16 residues. The ends lost 5 bases at V and 0 bases at J; junction bases unmatched: 6.

The rearrangement links TRBV29-1 to TRBJ2-3, with D maybe TRBD1 (6 bases). Per germline, CDR1 SQVTM and CDR2 ANQGSEA. The V gene lost 5 bases and the J gene lost 2 bases, with 11 bases spanning the gap. The CDR3 is made up of 13 amino acids. This chain's CDR3 is CSVKYRATDTQYF. Here the CDR3 DNA reads TGCAGCGTTAAATACAGGGCCACAGATACGCAGTATTTT.

The genes are TRBV5-1 and TRBJ2-5, with a possible D match to TRBD1 (6 bases). The CDR3 totals 15 residues. CDR1 is SGHRS and CDR2 is YFSETQ in the germline V gene. Deletions cut 5 bases from V and 2 bases from J, with 16 bases between. CDR3 amino acids: CASRMGQGRQETQYF. The CDR3 DNA reads as TGCGCCAGCAGGATGGGGCAGGGGCGTCAAGAGACCCAGTACTTC.

The chain couples TRBV6-1 to TRBJ1-5; 7 nucleotides match TRBD1. Trimming cost V 3 bases and J 0 bases; bases outside gene matches: 8. The CDR3 extends over 17 amino acids. The V gene's germline CDR1 is MNHNS and CDR2 SASEGT. Here the CDR3 reads CASSEQARGYSNQPQHF. The CDR3 DNA reads as TGTGCCAGCAGTGAGCAAGCCAGGGGGTATAGCAATCAGCCCCAGCATTTT.

The chain recombines TRBV28 with TRBJ2-3, with 8 bases lining up with TRBD2. This CDR3 is built from 15 residues. Trimming at V came to 5 bases and at J to 0 bases, leaving 4 bases not matched to a gene. Germline V gene lookup returns CDR1 MDHEN and CDR2 SYDVKM. The CDR3 nucleotides read TGTGCCAGCAGTCAGAAGCGGGAGAGCACAGATACGCAGTATTTT. Translating it yields CASSQKRESTDTQYF.

The gene calls are TRBV7-2 and TRBJ2-5; 7 bases are shared with TRBD2. Germline V CDR1 and CDR2: SGHTA, FQGNSA. After removal of 4 bases from V and 3 bases from J, the junction contained 8 bases not matched to a gene. This CDR3 comprises 15 residues. The CDR3 nucleotides read TGTGCCAGCAGCTCTGGACTAGTATCAAAAGAGACCCAGTACTTC. Translation gives CASSSGLVSKETQYF.

This clone was counted once. The gene calls are TRBV28 and TRBJ1-5; D is possibly TRBD1 (6 bases). In germline, CDR1 is MDHEN, CDR2 SYDVKM. The CDR3 has 17 amino acids. Deletions cut 3 bases from V and 0 bases from J, with 15 bases between. Written as DNA, the CDR3 is TGTGCCAGCAGTTTCTGGGGGGGGCATGGTAGCAATCAGCCCCAGCATTTT. This encodes CASSFWGGHGSNQPQHF.